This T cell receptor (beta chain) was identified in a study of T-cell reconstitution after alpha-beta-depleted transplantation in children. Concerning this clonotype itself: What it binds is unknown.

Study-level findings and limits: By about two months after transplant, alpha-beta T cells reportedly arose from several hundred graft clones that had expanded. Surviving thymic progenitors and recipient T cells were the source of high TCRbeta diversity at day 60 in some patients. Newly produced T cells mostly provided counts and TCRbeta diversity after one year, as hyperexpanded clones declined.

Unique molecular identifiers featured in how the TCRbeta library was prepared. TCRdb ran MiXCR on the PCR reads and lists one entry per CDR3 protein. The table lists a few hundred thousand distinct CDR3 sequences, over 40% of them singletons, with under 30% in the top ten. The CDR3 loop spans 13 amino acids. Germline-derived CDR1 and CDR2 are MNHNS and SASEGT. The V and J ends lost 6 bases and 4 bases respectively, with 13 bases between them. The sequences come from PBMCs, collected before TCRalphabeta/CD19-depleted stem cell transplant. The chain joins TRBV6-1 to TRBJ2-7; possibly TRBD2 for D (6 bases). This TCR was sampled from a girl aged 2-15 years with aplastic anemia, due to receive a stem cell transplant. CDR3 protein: CASSLWAGYEQYF. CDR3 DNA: TGTGCCAGCAGCTTGTGGGCGGGGTACGAGCAGTACTTC.